This T cell receptor (beta chain) was observed in a study of blood T cells in healthy people across ages. Study information: Per two T cells, about one barcoded beta molecule was captured through template switching.

General study results and limits: Per-million-T-cell TCR beta diversity fell roughly linearly with age.

As concerns this clonotype: The antigen is not known.

The second PCR ran about 6 to 12 cycles with a sample-barcoded 5' primer and J-beta primers. TCRdb re-derived calls from the 5' RACE reads in MiXCR, one entry per CDR3 protein. The table lists about 680,000 distinct CDR3 sequences, around 48% of them singletons. This CDR3 is 13 amino acids long. Trimming cost V 6 bases and J 5 bases; bases outside gene matches: 5. Germline-derived CDR1 and CDR2 are MDHEN and SYDVKM. The sample consisted of blood. The receptor's source is a woman aged 60-70 years in good health. The chain employs TRBV28 and TRBJ1-2; 8 nucleotides line up with TRBD1. The CDR3 DNA reads TGTGCCAGCAGATCAGGGGGCAAATATGGCTACACCTTC. Protein sequence: CASRSGGKYGYTF.